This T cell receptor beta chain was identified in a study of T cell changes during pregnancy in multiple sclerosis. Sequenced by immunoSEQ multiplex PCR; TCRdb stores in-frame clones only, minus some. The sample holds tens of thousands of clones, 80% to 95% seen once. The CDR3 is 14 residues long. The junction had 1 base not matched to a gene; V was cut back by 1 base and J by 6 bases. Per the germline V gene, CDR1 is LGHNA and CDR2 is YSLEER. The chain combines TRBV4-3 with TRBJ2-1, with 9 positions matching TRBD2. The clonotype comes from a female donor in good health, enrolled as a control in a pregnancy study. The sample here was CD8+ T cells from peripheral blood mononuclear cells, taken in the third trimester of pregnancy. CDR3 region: CASSQVSGSNEQFF. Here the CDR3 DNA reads TGCGCCAGCAGCCAAGTTAGCGGGAGCAATGAGCAGTTCTTC.